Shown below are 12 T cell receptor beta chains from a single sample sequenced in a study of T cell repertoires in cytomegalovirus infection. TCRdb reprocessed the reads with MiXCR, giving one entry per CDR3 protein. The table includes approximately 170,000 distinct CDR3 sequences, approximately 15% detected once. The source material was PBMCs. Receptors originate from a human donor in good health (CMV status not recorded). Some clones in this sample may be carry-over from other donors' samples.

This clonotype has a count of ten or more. The CDR3 is CASSPTGRQGETGELFF. The CDR3 DNA follows: TGTGCCAGCAGCCCGACGGGTAGACAGGGGGAGACCGGGGAGCTGTTTTTT. This chain joins TRBV7-3 and TRBJ2-2; TRBD1 matches 9 bases. The CDR3 has 17 amino acids. Germline CDR1 and CDR2: SGHTA and FQGTGA. J lost 5 bases, V lost 5 bases, and 12 bases had no gene match.

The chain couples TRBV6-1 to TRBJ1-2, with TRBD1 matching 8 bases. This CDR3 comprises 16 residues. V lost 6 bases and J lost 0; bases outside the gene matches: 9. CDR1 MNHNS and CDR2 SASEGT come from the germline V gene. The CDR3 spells CASRPGQGPTNYGYTF. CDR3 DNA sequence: TGTGCCAGCAGACCCGGACAGGGACCCACTAACTATGGCTACACCTTC.

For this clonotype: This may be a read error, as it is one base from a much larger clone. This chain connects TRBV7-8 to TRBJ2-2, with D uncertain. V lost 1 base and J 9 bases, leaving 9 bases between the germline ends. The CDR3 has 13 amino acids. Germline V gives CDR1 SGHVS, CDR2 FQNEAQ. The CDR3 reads CASSLGMGRELFF. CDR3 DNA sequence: TGTGCCAGCAGCTTAGGTATGGGCAGGGAGCTGTTTTTT.

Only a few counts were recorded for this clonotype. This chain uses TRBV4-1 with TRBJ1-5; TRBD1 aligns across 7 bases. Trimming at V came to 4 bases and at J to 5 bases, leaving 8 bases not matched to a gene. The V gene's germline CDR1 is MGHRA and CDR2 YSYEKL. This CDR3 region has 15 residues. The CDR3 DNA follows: TGCGCCAGCAGCCCAGAGGGACAGTGGGATCAGCCCCAGCATTTT. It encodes CASSPEGQWDQPQHF.

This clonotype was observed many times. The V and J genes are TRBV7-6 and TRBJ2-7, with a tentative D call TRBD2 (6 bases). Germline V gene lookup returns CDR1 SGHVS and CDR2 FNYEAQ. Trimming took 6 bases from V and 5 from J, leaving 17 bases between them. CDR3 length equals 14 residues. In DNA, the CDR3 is TGTGCCAGCAGTACACTTCCGGGAGACCACGAGCAGTACTTC. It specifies CASSTLPGDHEQYF.

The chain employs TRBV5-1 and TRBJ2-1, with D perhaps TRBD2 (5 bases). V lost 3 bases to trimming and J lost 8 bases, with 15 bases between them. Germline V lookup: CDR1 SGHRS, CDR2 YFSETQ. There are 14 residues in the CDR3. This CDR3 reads CASSSDWSSDEQFF. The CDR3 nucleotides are TGCGCCAGCAGCTCGGACTGGAGCAGCGATGAGCAGTTCTTC.

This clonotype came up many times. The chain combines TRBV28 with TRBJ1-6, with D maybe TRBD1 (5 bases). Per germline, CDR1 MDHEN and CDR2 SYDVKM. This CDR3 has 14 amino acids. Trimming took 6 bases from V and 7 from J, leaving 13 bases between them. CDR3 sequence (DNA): TGTGCCAGCAGGCCGGGACGGCTCAATTCACCCCTCCACTTT. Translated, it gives CASRPGRLNSPLHF.

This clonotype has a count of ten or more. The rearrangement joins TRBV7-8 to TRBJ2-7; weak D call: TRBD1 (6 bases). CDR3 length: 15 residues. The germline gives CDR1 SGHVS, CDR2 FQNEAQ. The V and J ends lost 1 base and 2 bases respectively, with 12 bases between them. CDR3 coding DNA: TGTGCCAGCAGCTTAGGAGACCAGGGGACCTACGAGCAGTACTTC. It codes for CASSLGDQGTYEQYF.

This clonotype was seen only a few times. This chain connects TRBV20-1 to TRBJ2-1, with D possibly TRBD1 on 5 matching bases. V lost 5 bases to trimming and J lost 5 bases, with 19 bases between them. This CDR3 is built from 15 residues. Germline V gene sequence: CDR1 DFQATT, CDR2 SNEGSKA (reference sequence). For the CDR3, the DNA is TGCAGTGCTGGGGTCTCGGCAGGGTGGAACAATGAGCAGTTCTTC. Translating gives CSAGVSAGWNNEQFF.

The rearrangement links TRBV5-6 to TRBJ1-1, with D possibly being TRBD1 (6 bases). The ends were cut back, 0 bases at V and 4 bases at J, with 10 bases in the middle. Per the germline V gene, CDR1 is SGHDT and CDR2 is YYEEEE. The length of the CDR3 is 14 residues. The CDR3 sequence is CASSLGGALTEAFF. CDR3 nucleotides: TGTGCCAGCAGCTTGGGGGGGGCCCTCACTGAAGCTTTCTTT.

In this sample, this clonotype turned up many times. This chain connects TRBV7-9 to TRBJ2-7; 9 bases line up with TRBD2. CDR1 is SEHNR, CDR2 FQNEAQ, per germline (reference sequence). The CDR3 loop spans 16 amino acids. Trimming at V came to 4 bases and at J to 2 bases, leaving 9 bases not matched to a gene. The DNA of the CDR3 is TGTGCCAGCAGCTACTTAGCGGGGGATTGGGCCTACGAGCAGTACTTC. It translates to CASSYLAGDWAYEQYF.

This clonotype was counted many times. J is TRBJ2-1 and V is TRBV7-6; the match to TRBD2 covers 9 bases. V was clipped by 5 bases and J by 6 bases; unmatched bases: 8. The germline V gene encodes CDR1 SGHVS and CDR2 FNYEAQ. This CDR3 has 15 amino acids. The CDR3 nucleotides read TGTGCCAGCAGCCCCCAGCGGGGGGCCCTCAATGAGCAGTTCTTC. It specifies CASSPQRGALNEQFF.